This note documents a single T cell receptor (beta chain) sequence. Its target antigen remains unknown. It has no much larger one-base neighbor in the sample; base qualities were not kept. Using the deep immunoSEQ assay, multiplex PCR amplified TCR CDR3 regions from genomic DNA. For each cell subset, the extracted genomic DNA was distributed evenly across all wells of several immunoSEQ 96-well plates, and each plate served as one replicate. For sorted subsets, each replicate PCR was loaded with approximately 190 ng genomic DNA, equivalent to 25,000 to 30,000 T cell genomes. Purified libraries were quantified with a Qubit 3.0 fluorometer, sized on a Bioanalyzer 2100, and re-quantified with the KAPA Library Quantification kit. Every immunoSEQ 96-well plate was sequenced on a dedicated single-read 150-cycle Illumina NextSeq 550 flow cell. Processing in the source paper ran as follows. Because the immunoSEQ output held only junctional sequences and lacked quality scores, the filtering could not match the filtering applied to full-length reads. To assign V/J genes and CDR3, sequences were annotated using PyIR, a Python wrapper for IgBLAST v1.9, with IMGT germline references. Reads with weak V/J assignments (E-value above 1e-6), missing CDR3, stop codons, out-of-frame junctions, or ambiguous translated residues were removed. V3J clonotypes were defined as sequences sharing the same inferred V gene, J gene, and CDR3 amino acid sequence. Percentage overlap between repertoires was calculated by dividing the number of shared unique clonotypes by the size of the smaller repertoire. Three approaches were used to assess repertoire richness: RTK rarefaction, the Chao1 estimator, and Recon v2.1 estimates of unobserved clonotypes. OLGA was used to compute generation probabilities for all TCRbeta clonotypes that the gDNA method yielded from a handful of donors. This is the immuneACCESS table as TCRdb keeps it, with only in-frame sequences that have V and J called. A part of the clones is gone; compared with another copy, unresolved V genes explain less than half, and the rest is unexplained. V, J and clone size are taken as reported in that table, and D and trimming were inferred from the DNA itself. This sample holds millions of clones; roughly 95% were observed only once. The leading ten clones occupy roughly 1% of the sample.

CD8 naive samples were obtained by positive selection for CCR7 among CD45RO-negative cells, yielding a CD45RA+CCR7+ population from which TemRA cells were excluded. The donors were healthy, HIV-negative adults who had no recently reported acute infections or vaccinations. All donors were Caucasian adults living in Nashville, Tennessee, USA. After blood collection by leukapheresis, PBMCs were isolated using Ficoll-Histopaque density gradient centrifugation and then cryopreserved in the vapor phase of liquid nitrogen. Analytical flow cytometry was used to check the purity and quantity of each magnetically sorted T cell population. From each sorted fraction, genomic DNA was isolated and quantified by UV absorbance on a Nanodrop 2000c. This sample was included in a study of shared clonotypes between healthy human individuals (dated by TCRdb to 2019 to 2021). Study-wide context: The cohort comprised two women and a few men aged 18 to 49 years. Per donor, leukapheresis produced somewhere between about 0.94 and 9 billion PBMCs. To estimate repertoire size and how much clonotypes are shared between individuals, the study performed deep sequencing of blood TCR repertoires from a handful of healthy adults. To increase sequencing depth and limit assay-specific biases, TCR repertoire library preparation and sequencing were carried out by different laboratories using diverse techniques. For each donor, CD4 naive and CD4 memory were each given three plates, CD8 naive was given two plates, and CD8 memory was given one plate.

The CDR3 covers 18 residues, taking in both the cysteine and the phenylalanine. The kept DNA is CDR3 alone, 54 bases in frame from the first base. Unmatched junction bases come to 12, with V trimmed by 5 bases and J by 0 bases. Looking up the germline V gene (reference sequence) yields CDR1 SEHNR and CDR2 FQNEAQ. General conclusions and limits of the study: Sampling was restricted to blood, and TCR repertoires in tissues likely differ from the TCR repertoires found in blood. Sharing across a few donors was observed for approximately 5% of naive CD4, 3% to 4% of naive CD8, 2.3% of memory CD4, and roughly 0.4% of memory CD8 clonotypes. Because the study included a small number of donors, the genetic and exposure-history diversity represented was limited. Rarefaction of sorted-subset datasets indicated incomplete sequencing despite the large sequencing depth. Larger estimated clonotype richness was generally found for naive subsets than for memory subsets. Compared with non-shared clonotypes, clonotypes shared by all four sorted-subset donors had higher generation probabilities. Based on pairwise subsampling, the degree of clonotype sharing among donors was expected to be affected by sequencing depth.

Material for sequencing was naive CD8+ T cells sorted from blood. The sample's cell subset or site label, in plain terms: CD45RA+CCR7+. The receptor was derived from a man between 18 and 29 years old in good health. The sequence links TRBV7-9 to TRBJ1-5, and 8 junction bases match TRBD1. The CDR3 protein sequence reads: CASSATGQDDFSNQPQHF. The bases are TGTGCCAGCAGCGCCACGGGACAGGACGACTTTAGCAATCAGCCCCAGCATTTT.